The 30 T cell receptor beta chains presented below share a single source sample, sequenced in a study of shared clonotypes between healthy human individuals. Produced via immunoSEQ multiplex PCR; TCRdb's table is partial and in-frame only. The sample holds some 500,000 clones, roughly 95% seen once. Sequencing was performed on naive CD4+ T cells sorted from blood. Indicated subset: CD45RA+ positively selected. These receptors were obtained from a woman aged 30 to 39 in good health.

The chain couples TRBV7-9 to TRBJ2-2, with D unclear. This CDR3 spans 16 amino acids. Per the germline V gene, CDR1 is SEHNR and CDR2 is FQNEAQ (reference sequence). The V and J ends lost 5 bases and 5 bases respectively, with 18 bases between them. CDR3 sequence: CASSRSPDRGTGELFF. The CDR3, as DNA: TGTGCCAGCAGCCGATCACCAGATCGTGGGACCGGGGAGCTGTTTTTT.

The chain links TRBV27 to TRBJ2-2, with a weak D call TRBD1 (5 bases). Per germline, CDR1 MNHEY and CDR2 SMNVEV (reference sequence). This CDR3 spans 14 amino acids. Trimming took 2 bases from V and 5 from J, leaving 9 bases between them. In DNA form, the CDR3 reads TGTGCCAGCAGTTTAAGGGGAAGTACCGGGGAGCTGTTTTTT. It yields the protein CASSLRGSTGELFF.

This sequence joins TRBV11-3 and TRBJ2-2; D unresolved. CDR3 size: 13 residues. V lost 5 bases to trimming and J lost 4 bases, with 8 bases between them. Germline CDR1 is SGHNT and CDR2 is YENEEA. The CDR3 reads CASSTHGTGELFF. For the CDR3, the DNA is TGTGCCAGCAGCACCCATGGCACCGGGGAGCTGTTTTTT.

A note on this clone: Different DNA sequences within this sample yield the same CDR3. The chain links TRBV5-1 to TRBJ1-5; D not certain. The CDR3 runs to 13 residues. The V end was cut by 4 bases, the J end by 4 bases, with 9 bases between. Germline V gene lookup returns CDR1 SGHRS and CDR2 YFSETQ. This chain's CDR3 is CASSPEGNQPQHF. CDR3 DNA sequence: TGCGCCAGCAGCCCCGAGGGAAATCAGCCCCAGCATTTT.

The CDR3, as DNA: TGCGCCAGCAGCCGGGGACAGACCAATACCTACGAGCAGTACTTC. This gives the protein CASSRGQTNTYEQYF. V usage is TRBV4-1 and J usage is TRBJ2-5, with 7 bases fitting TRBD1. The better agreement between TRBJ2-7 and the DNA end casts doubt on the J call. The CDR3 length is 15 residues. Germline V CDR1 and CDR2: MGHRA, YSYEKL.

The rearrangement joins TRBV6-6 to TRBJ1-2; D might be TRBD1 (5 bases). This CDR3 is 13 amino acids long. Germline CDR1 and CDR2: MNHNY and SVGAGI (reference sequence). Trimming took off 7 bases at V and 2 bases at J, with 11 bases between the two ends. CDR3 coding DNA: TGTGCCAGCACTGCGACAGACAACTATGGCTACACCTTC. It specifies CASTATDNYGYTF.

This clone was picked up one time. The rearrangement links TRBV5-1 to TRBJ2-3; 9 nucleotides agree with TRBD2. This CDR3 has 16 amino acids. CDR1 SGHRS and CDR2 YFSETQ come from the germline V gene. J lost 4 bases, V lost 0 bases, and 6 bases had no gene match. CDR3 amino acids: CASSLGAGGRADTQYF. Here the CDR3 DNA reads TGCGCCAGCAGCTTGGGAGCGGGAGGTCGAGCAGATACGCAGTATTTT.

V usage is TRBV28 and J usage is TRBJ1-5, with a tentative D call TRBD1 (5 bases). CDR3 length: 13 residues. CDR1 is MDHEN and CDR2 is SYDVKM in the germline V gene. The V and J ends lost 10 bases and 2 bases respectively, with 12 bases between them. The chain's CDR3 is CATADSRNQPQHF. The CDR3 DNA reads TGTGCCACTGCCGACAGCCGCAATCAGCCCCAGCATTTT. The whole variable domain, filled in from reference TRBV28 and TRBJ1-5, reads DVKVTQSSRYLVKRTGEKVFLECVQDMDHENMFWYRQDPGLGLRLIYFSYDVKMKEKGDIPEGYSVSREKKERFSLILESASTNQTSMYLCATADSRNQPQHFGDGTRLSIL.

Concerning this clone itself: Different DNA sequences within this sample yield the same CDR3. This sequence joins TRBV7-9 and TRBJ2-7; no clear D. V was trimmed by 1 base and J by 3 bases, leaving 7 bases between them. The CDR3 runs 13 residues. Germline V gene lookup returns CDR1 SEHNR and CDR2 FQNEAQ (reference sequence). The CDR3 DNA sequence: TGTGCCAGCAGCTTAGTTGGCGGCTACGAGCAGTACTTC. It is translated as CASSLVGGYEQYF.

This chain joins TRBV29-1 and TRBJ2-2, with no clear D. The CDR3 length is 15 residues. Germline-derived CDR1 and CDR2 are SQVTM and ANQGSEA. Trimming stripped 6 bases from V and 7 bases from J, with 21 bases between. Here the CDR3 reads CSVAKVAGSGGELFF. CDR3 coding DNA: TGCAGCGTGGCAAAGGTCGCCGGTAGTGGCGGGGAGCTGTTTTTT.

With respect to this clone: Other DNA sequences in the same sample also yield this CDR3. V and J are TRBV27 and TRBJ2-5; 7 bases fit TRBD1. Germline V gives CDR1 MNHEY, CDR2 SMNVEV (reference sequence). This CDR3 has 14 amino acids. J lost 1 base, V lost 6 bases, and 5 bases had no gene match. CDR3 bases: TGTGCCAGCAGCCCGGACAGGACCCAAGAGACCCAGTACTTC. Translated, it gives CASSPDRTQETQYF.

The chain employs TRBV4-1 and TRBJ1-2; TRBD1 might be the D (6 bases). Germline V gives CDR1 MGHRA, CDR2 YSYEKL. The length of the CDR3 is 14 residues. Deletions cut 2 bases from V and 7 bases from J, with 14 bases between. The CDR3 DNA reads TGCGCCAGCAGCCAAACAGGGACTCTAAGTGGCTACACCTTC. It is translated as CASSQTGTLSGYTF.

The chain joins TRBV13 to TRBJ2-7, with D tentatively TRBD2 (6 bases). The germline V gene has CDR1 PRHDT and CDR2 FYEKMQ (reference sequence). The CDR3 length is 13 residues. V gave up 4 bases and J gave up 7 bases, with 14 bases separating them. CDR3 residues: CASSSPLLAEQYF. The CDR3 DNA reads as TGTGCCAGCAGCTCCCCCTTACTAGCAGAGCAGTACTTC.

The chain has TRBV25-1 and TRBJ2-2; no clear D. The V gene lost 8 bases and the J gene lost 6 bases, with 13 bases spanning the gap. In germline, CDR1 is MGHDK, CDR2 SYGVNS. The CDR3 contains 13 residues. CDR3 in amino acids: CASGKSFAGELFF. The CDR3 DNA sequence: TGTGCCAGCGGGAAATCATTTGCCGGGGAGCTGTTTTTT.

This chain joins TRBV2 and TRBJ2-7, with D possibly being TRBD1 (6 bases). The CDR3 contains 16 residues. V was cut by 7 bases and J by 2 bases, with 21 bases left in between. CDR1 is SNHLY and CDR2 is FYNNEI in the germline V gene. CDR3 residues: CASTPSRTALTYEQYF. The CDR3 DNA sequence: TGTGCCAGCACCCCCAGTCGGACAGCCCTAACCTACGAGCAGTACTTC.

The chain is built from TRBV28 and TRBJ1-2; TRBD1 is a possible D gene (6 bases). Germline lookup yields CDR1 MDHEN and CDR2 SYDVKM. V dropped 8 bases and J dropped 5 bases, with 9 bases sitting between them. This CDR3 has 11 amino acids. The CDR3 loop reads CASYRGYGYTF. CDR3 in DNA: TGTGCCAGCTATAGGGGGTATGGCTACACCTTC.

V usage is TRBV9 and J usage is TRBJ2-1, with 8 bases identical to TRBD2. The CDR3 length is 15 residues. V shed 0 bases and J 6 bases; nucleotides not matched to a gene: 5. Germline values: CDR1 SGDLS, CDR2 YYNGEE. The CDR3 DNA is TGTGCCAGCAGCGTAGGTATAGCGGGACTCAATGAGCAGTTCTTC. It specifies CASSVGIAGLNEQFF.

This chain joins TRBV6-5 and TRBJ2-2; possibly TRBD1 for D (6 bases). Trimming pared 0 bases from V and 5 bases from J, leaving 7 bases between. CDR1 MNHEY and CDR2 SVGAGI come from the germline V gene. CDR3 size: 14 residues. CDR3 DNA: TGTGCCAGCAGTTACTCGGGGGCGACCGGGGAGCTGTTTTTT. Translation gives CASSYSGATGELFF.

The chain combines TRBV11-2 with TRBJ1-3; TRBD1 matches at 9 bases. This CDR3 comprises 16 residues. With V trimmed by 4 bases and J by 4 bases, 8 bases remained unmatched. Germline CDR1 and CDR2: SGHAT and FQNNGV. This CDR3 reads CASSSYRGRGGNTIYF. The CDR3 nucleotides read TGTGCCAGCAGCTCCTACAGGGGGCGAGGGGGAAACACCATATATTTT. Full variable domain (rest looked up from reference TRBV11-2 and TRBJ1-3): EAGVAQSPRYKIIEKRQSVAFWCNPISGHATLYWYQQILGQGPKLLIQFQNNGVVDDSQLPKDRFSAERLKGVDSTLKIQPAKLEDSAVYLCASSSYRGRGGNTIYFGEGSWLTVV.

V usage is TRBV5-1 and J usage is TRBJ2-7; no firm D call. The CDR3 has 15 amino acids. Germline loops: CDR1 SGHRS, CDR2 YFSETQ. The V gene lost 0 bases and the J gene lost 6 bases, with 16 bases spanning the gap. The CDR3 DNA sequence: TGCGCCAGCAGCTTGGGCCCCGGCGCGGTCGGCGAGCAGTACTTC. The encoded protein is CASSLGPGAVGEQYF.

The V gene is TRBV28, the J gene TRBJ1-3; perhaps TRBD1 as D (6 bases). Germline CDR1 and CDR2: MDHEN and SYDVKM. This CDR3 has 17 residues. The germline V and J ends were trimmed by 5 bases and 2 bases, with 19 bases remaining between them. CDR3 nucleotide sequence: TGTGCCAGCAGTCCGGCGGGTCTACGGACAGCTGGAAACACCATATATTTT. Protein: CASSPAGLRTAGNTIYF.

The gene calls are TRBV7-2 and TRBJ2-7; 7 bases map to TRBD2. Losses at the gene ends were 4 bases for V and 1 base for J; bases not matched to a gene: 10. Germline assignment: CDR1 SGHTA and CDR2 FQGNSA. The CDR3 extends over 16 amino acids. The CDR3 spells CASSSGLVWGSYEQYF. The CDR3 DNA reads TGTGCCAGCAGCTCCGGACTAGTATGGGGATCCTACGAGCAGTACTTC. The full variable domain, its missing parts supplied by reference TRBV7-2 and TRBJ2-7, is GAGVSQSPSNKVTEKGKDVELRCDPISGHTALYWYRQSLGQGLEFLIYFQGNSAPDKSGLPSDRFSAERTGGSVSTLTIQRTQQEDSAVYLCASSSGLVWGSYEQYFGPGTRLTVT.

This clone showed up just once. This sequence joins TRBV19 and TRBJ2-1; 7 bases are shared with TRBD2. This CDR3 comprises 11 residues. V lost 6 bases to trimming and J lost 8 bases; unmatched junction nucleotides: 1. Germline V gives CDR1 LNHDA, CDR2 SQIVND (reference sequence). The CDR3 protein is CASRSGDEQFF. DNA of the CDR3: TGTGCCAGTAGAAGCGGGGATGAGCAGTTCTTC.

The chain has TRBV19 and TRBJ1-5; TRBD1 might be the D (5 bases). Germline lookup yields CDR1 LNHDA and CDR2 SQIVND (reference sequence). The CDR3 is made up of 14 amino acids. Deletions cut 3 bases from V and 7 bases from J, with 13 bases between. CDR3 sequence: CASSIGGVLQPQHF. CDR3 DNA: TGTGCCAGTAGTATCGGGGGGGTTCTCCAGCCCCAGCATTTT.

The V call is TRBV30, the J call TRBJ2-7; tentatively, D is TRBD1 (7 bases). CDR1 is GTSNPN and CDR2 is SVGIG in the germline V gene (reference sequence). V was trimmed by 1 base and J by 7 bases, leaving 14 bases between them. The CDR3 totals 13 residues. For the CDR3, the DNA is TGTGCCTGGAGTGCGTCAGGGGGACTTGAGCAGTACTTC. Translated: CAWSASGGLEQYF.

This clone has only a few counts. The CDR3 is CASGTSNQPQHF. CDR3 sequence (DNA): TGTGCCAGCGGGACGTCCAATCAGCCCCAGCATTTT. The chain uses TRBV6-6 and TRBJ1-5; D may be TRBD1 (5 bases). Trimming stripped 8 bases from V and 3 bases from J, with 8 bases between. The CDR3 loop spans 12 amino acids. Germline CDR1 reads MNHNY; CDR2 reads SVGAGI (reference sequence).

This chain joins TRBV9 and TRBJ2-1, with 8 bases identical to TRBD1. This CDR3 spans 16 amino acids. In germline, CDR1 is SGDLS, CDR2 YYNGEE. V gave up 1 base and J gave up 8 bases; unmatched junction bases: 11. CDR3 sequence reads: CASSVLGQGAIYEQFF. CDR3 in DNA: TGTGCCAGCAGCGTACTAGGGCAGGGGGCTATCTATGAGCAGTTCTTC. The whole variable domain, filled in from reference TRBV9 and TRBJ2-1, reads DSGVTQTPKHLITATGQRVTLRCSPRSGDLSVYWYQQSLDQGLQFLIQYYNGEERAKGNILERFSAQQFPDLHSELNLSSLELGDSALYFCASSVLGQGAIYEQFFGPGTRLTVL.

The CDR3 protein is CASSHMGWRDDNEQFF. Written as DNA, the CDR3 is TGCGCCAGCAGCCACATGGGCTGGCGGGACGACAATGAGCAGTTCTTC. The chain links TRBV4-1 to TRBJ2-1; D possibly corresponds to TRBD2 (6 bases). The CDR3 sequence is 16 residues long. The germline V and J ends were trimmed by 3 bases and 5 bases, with 17 bases remaining between them. Germline V gene lookup returns CDR1 MGHRA and CDR2 YSYEKL.

V gene TRBV10-3 combines with J gene TRBJ1-4; D unresolved. Trimming removed 6 bases at V and 5 bases at J, with 10 bases between. The CDR3 is 13 residues long. From germline, CDR1 is ENHRY and CDR2 SYGVKD. The chain's CDR3 is CAISPDPNEKLFF. DNA of the CDR3: TGTGCCATCAGCCCGGATCCGAATGAAAAACTGTTTTTT.

The chain joins TRBV2 to TRBJ2-7; 10 bases map to TRBD1. CDR1 and CDR2 (germline): SNHLY, FYNNEI. This CDR3 is 13 amino acids long. After removal of 6 bases from V and 6 bases from J, the junction contained 5 bases not matched to a gene. The CDR3 sequence is CASRGQGTGEQYF. As DNA, the CDR3 is TGTGCCAGCAGGGGACAGGGGACAGGCGAGCAGTACTTC.